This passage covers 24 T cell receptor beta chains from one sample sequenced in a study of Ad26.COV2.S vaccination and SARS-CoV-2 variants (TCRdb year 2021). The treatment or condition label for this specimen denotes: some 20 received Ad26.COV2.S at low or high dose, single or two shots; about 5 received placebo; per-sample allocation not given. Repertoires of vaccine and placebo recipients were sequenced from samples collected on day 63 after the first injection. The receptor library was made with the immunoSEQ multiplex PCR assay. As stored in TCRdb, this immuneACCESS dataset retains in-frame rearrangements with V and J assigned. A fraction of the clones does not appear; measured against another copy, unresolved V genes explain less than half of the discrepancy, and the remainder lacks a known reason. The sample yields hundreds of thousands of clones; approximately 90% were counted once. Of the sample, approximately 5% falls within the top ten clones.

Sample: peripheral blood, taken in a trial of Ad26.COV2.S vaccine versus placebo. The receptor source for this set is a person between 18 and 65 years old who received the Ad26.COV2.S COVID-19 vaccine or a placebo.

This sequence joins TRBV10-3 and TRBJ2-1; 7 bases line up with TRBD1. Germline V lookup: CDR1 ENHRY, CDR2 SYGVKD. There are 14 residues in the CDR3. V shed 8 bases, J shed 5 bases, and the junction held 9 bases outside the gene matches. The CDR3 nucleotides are TGTGCCATCGAATCCGGGACAGCAAACAATGAGCAGTTCTTC. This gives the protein CAIESGTANNEQFF.

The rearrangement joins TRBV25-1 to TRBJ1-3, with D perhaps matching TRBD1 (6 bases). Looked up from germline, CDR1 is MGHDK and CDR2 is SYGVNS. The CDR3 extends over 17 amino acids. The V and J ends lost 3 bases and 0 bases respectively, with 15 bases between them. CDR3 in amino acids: CASSEPLGRGSGNTIYF. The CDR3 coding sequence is TGTGCCAGCAGTGAGCCTCTGGGCAGGGGCTCTGGAAACACCATATATTTT.

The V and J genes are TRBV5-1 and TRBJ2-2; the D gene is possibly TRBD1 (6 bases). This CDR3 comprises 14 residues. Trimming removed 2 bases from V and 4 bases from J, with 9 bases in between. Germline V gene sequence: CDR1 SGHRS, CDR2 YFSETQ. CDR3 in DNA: TGCGCCAGCAGCTTACAGGGAGTCACCGGGGAGCTGTTTTTT. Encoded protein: CASSLQGVTGELFF. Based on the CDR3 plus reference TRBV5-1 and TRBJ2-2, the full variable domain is KAGVTQTPRYLIKTRGQQVTLSCSPISGHRSVSWYQQTPGQGLQFLFEYFSETQRNKGNFPGRFSGRQFSNSRSEMNVSTLELGDSALYLCASSLQGVTGELFFGEGSRLTVL.

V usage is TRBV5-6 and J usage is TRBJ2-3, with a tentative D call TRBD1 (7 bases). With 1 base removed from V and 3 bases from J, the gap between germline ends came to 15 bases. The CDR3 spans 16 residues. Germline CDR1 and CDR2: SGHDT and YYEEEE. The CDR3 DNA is TGTGCCAGCAGCTTGATGGCAGGGGGGAAAACAGATACGCAGTATTTT. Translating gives CASSLMAGGKTDTQYF. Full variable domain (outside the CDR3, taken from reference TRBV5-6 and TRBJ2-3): DAGVTQSPTHLIKTRGQQVTLRCSPKSGHDTVSWYQQALGQGPQFIFQYYEEEERQRGNFPDRFSGHQFPNYSSELNVNALLLGDSALYLCASSLMAGGKTDTQYFGPGTRLTVL.

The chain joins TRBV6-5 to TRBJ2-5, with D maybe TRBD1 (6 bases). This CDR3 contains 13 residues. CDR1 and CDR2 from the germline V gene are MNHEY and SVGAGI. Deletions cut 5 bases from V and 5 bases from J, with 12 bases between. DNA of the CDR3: TGTGCCAGCAGTCAGGGGTCTGGGGAGACCCAGTACTTC. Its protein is CASSQGSGETQYF.

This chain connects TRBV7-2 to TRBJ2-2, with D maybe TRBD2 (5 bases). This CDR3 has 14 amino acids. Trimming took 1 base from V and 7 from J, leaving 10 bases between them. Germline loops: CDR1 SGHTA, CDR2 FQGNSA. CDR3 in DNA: TGTGCCAGCAGCTTAGACCCGGGGAGCGGGGAGCTGTTTTTT. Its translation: CASSLDPGSGELFF.

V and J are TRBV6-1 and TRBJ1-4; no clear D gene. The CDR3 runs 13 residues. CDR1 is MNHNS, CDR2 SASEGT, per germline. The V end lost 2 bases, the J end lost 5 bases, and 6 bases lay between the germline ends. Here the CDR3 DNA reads TGTGCCAGCAGTGAACAGTCGAATGAAAAACTGTTTTTT. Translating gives CASSEQSNEKLFF.

The CDR3, as DNA: TGCAGCGTGACAGGGGACACTGAAGCTTTCTTT. This translates into CSVTGDTEAFF. V is TRBV29-1 and J is TRBJ1-1; 8 bases are a match to TRBD1. The CDR3 has 11 amino acids. Germline V gene data show CDR1 as SQVTM and CDR2 as ANQGSEA. V shed 6 bases and J 3 bases; nucleotides not matched to a gene: 0.

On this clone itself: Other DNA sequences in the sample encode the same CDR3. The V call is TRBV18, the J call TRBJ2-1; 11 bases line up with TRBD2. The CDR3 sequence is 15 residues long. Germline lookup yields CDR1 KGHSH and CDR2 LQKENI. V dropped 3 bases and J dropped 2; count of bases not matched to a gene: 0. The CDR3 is CASSPTSGTYNEQFF. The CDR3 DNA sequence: TGTGCCAGCTCACCGACTAGCGGGACCTACAATGAGCAGTTCTTC.

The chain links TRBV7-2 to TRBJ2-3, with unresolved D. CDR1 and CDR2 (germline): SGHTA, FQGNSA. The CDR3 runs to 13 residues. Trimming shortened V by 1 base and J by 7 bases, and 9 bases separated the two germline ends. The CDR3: CASSLVERHTQYF. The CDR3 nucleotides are TGTGCCAGCAGCTTAGTTGAACGACATACGCAGTATTTT.

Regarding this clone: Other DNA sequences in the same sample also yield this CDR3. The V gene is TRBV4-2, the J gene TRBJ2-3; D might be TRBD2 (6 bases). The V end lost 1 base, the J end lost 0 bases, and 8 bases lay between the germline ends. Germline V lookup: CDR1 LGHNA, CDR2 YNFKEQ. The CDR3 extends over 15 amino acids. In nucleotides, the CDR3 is TGTGCCAGCAGCCAAGCCGGGGGTAGCACAGATACGCAGTATTTT. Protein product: CASSQAGGSTDTQYF.

This chain's CDR3 is CASSLPGDTGANVLTF. CDR3 in DNA: TGTGCCAGCAGTTTGCCCGGGGATACTGGGGCCAACGTCCTGACTTTC. This chain joins TRBV28 and TRBJ2-6; D is possibly TRBD2 (5 bases). The CDR3 extends over 16 amino acids. Germline V CDR1 and CDR2: MDHEN, SYDVKM. Trimming left V 3 bases short and J 2 bases short, with 11 bases between.

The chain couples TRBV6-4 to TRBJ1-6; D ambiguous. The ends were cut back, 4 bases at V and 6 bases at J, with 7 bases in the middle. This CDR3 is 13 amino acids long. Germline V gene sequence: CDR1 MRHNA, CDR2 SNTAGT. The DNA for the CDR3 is TGTGCCAGCAGTGCCATCCCTAATTCACCCCTCCACTTT. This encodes CASSAIPNSPLHF.

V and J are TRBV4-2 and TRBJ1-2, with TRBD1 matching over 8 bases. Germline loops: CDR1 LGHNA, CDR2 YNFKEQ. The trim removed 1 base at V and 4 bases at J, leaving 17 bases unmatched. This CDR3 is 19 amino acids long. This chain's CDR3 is CASSQGRSDRGGYSYGYTF. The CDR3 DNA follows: TGTGCCAGCAGCCAAGGGAGAAGTGACAGGGGAGGCTATAGCTATGGCTACACCTTC.

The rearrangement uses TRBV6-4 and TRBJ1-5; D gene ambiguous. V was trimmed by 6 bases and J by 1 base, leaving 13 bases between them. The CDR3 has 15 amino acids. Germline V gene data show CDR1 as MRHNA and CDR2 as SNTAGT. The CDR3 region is CASREEHTSNQPQHF. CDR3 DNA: TGTGCCAGCAGGGAAGAGCACACAAGCAATCAGCCCCAGCATTTT.

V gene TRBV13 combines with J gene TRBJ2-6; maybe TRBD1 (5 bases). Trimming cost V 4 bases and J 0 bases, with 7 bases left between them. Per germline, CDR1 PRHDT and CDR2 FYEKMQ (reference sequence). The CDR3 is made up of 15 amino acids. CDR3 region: CASSYTGSGANVLTF. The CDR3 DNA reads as TGTGCCAGCAGCTACACAGGCTCTGGGGCCAACGTCCTGACTTTC.

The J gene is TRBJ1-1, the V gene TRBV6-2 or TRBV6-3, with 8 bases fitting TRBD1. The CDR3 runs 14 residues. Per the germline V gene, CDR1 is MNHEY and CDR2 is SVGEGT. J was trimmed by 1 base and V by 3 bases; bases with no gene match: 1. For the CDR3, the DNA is TGTGCCAGCAGTTATGGACAGGGGAACACTGAAGCTTTCTTT. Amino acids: CASSYGQGNTEAFF.

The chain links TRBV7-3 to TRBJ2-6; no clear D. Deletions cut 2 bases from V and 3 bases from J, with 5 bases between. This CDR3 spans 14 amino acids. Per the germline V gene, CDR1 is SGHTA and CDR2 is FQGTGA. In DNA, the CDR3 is TGTGCCAGCAGCTTAGGTGGTGGGGCCAACGTCCTGACTTTC. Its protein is CASSLGGGANVLTF.

DNA for the CDR3: TGTGCCAGCAGTGAGAGGGAACTTTACACCGGGGAGCTGTTTTTT. Encoded protein: CASSERELYTGELFF. V and J are TRBV2 and TRBJ2-2; possibly TRBD2 for D (5 bases). The CDR3 covers 15 residues. CDR1 is SNHLY and CDR2 is FYNNEI in the germline V gene. V was trimmed by 3 bases and J by 3 bases, leaving 11 bases between them.

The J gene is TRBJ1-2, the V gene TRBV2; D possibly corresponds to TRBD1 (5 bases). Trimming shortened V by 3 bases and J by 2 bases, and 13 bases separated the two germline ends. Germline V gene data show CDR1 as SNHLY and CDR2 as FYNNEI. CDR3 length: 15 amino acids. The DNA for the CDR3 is TGTGCCAGCAGTGATTGGGGGTTCAAAAACTATGGCTACACCTTC. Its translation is CASSDWGFKNYGYTF.

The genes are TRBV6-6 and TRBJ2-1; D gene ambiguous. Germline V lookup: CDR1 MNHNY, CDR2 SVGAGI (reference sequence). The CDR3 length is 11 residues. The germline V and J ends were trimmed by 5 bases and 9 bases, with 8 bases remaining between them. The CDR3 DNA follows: TGTGCCAGCAGTCTCTACGGTGAGCAGTTCTTC. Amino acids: CASSLYGEQFF.

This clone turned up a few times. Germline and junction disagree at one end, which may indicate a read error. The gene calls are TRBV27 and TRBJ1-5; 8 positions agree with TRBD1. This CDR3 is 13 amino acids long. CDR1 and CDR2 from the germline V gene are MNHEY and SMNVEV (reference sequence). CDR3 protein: CASSLSGQGAKSF. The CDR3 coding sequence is TGTGCCAGCAGTTTATCCGGGCAGGGGGCTAAGAGTTTT.

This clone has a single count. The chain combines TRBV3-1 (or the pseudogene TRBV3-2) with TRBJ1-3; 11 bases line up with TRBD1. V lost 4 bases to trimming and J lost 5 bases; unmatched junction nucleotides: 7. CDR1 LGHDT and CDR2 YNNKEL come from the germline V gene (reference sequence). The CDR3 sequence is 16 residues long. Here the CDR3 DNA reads TGTGCCAGCAGCCTTCCGGGACAGGGGGACCGAAACACCATATATTTT. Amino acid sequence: CASSLPGQGDRNTIYF.

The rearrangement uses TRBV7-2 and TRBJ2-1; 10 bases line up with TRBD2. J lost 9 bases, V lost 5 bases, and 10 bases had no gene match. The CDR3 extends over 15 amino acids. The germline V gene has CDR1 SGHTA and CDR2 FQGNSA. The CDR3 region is CASSQTSGEAPEQFF. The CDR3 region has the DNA TGTGCCAGCAGCCAAACTAGCGGGGAAGCACCTGAGCAGTTCTTC.